This entry lists 12 T cell receptor beta chains sequenced from one sample in a study of blood T cell repertoires in COVID-19. Clones were sequenced by immunoSEQ multiplex PCR, and TCRdb holds only the in-frame ones, with some missing. This sample has around 400,000 clones, with 80% to 95% found just once. The sequenced sample was PBMCs or T cells enriched from blood (not recorded which). The receptors stem from a woman in her thirties or forties who had been exposed to COVID-19.

This clone was counted between two and nine times. The chain is built from TRBV4-2 and TRBJ2-1; D unclear. The CDR3 has 11 residues. The germline gives CDR1 LGHNA, CDR2 YNFKEQ. Trimming shortened V by 0 bases and J by 12 bases, and 6 bases separated the two germline ends. The CDR3 coding sequence is TGTGCCAGCAGCCAAGATGGCCTGCAGTTCTTC. Translation gives CASSQDGLQFF.

This clone has a single count. The CDR3: CASSDDFNTEAFF. CDR3 bases: TGTGCCAGCAGTGATGACTTTAACACTGAAGCTTTCTTT. This chain connects TRBV2 to TRBJ1-1; D gene uncertain. CDR1 is SNHLY and CDR2 is FYNNEI in the germline V gene. The CDR3 is made up of 13 amino acids. The V gene lost 3 bases and the J gene lost 2 bases, with 7 bases spanning the gap.

This rearrangement joins TRBV19 to TRBJ1-2; D possibly corresponds to TRBD1 (6 bases). Per germline, CDR1 LNHDA and CDR2 SQIVND (reference sequence). The CDR3 extends over 14 amino acids. V was clipped by 4 bases and J by 4 bases, with 13 bases between them. In nucleotides, the CDR3 is TGTGCCAGTAGTACCCCCGGACAGCTCTATGGCTACACCTTC. It is translated as CASSTPGQLYGYTF. The full variable domain, with the rest looked up from reference TRBV19 and TRBJ1-2, is DGGITQSPKYLFRKEGQNVTLSCEQNLNHDAMYWYRQDPGQGLRLIYYSQIVNDFQKGDIAEGYSVSREKKESFPLTVTSAQKNPTAFYLCASSTPGQLYGYTFGSGTRLTVV.

V usage is TRBV5-4 and J usage is TRBJ2-2; D not resolved. CDR3 length: 14 amino acids. Germline V gene lookup returns CDR1 SGHNT and CDR2 YYREEE (reference sequence). Trimming cost V 0 bases and J 5 bases, with 8 bases left between them. The CDR3 DNA reads as TGTGCCAGCAGCTTGGAAGCCAGGACCGGGGAGCTGTTTTTT. Encoded protein: CASSLEARTGELFF.

This rearrangement joins TRBV20-1 to TRBJ2-3; TRBD2 agrees at 9 bases. Trimming at V came to 3 bases and at J to 2 bases, leaving 6 bases not matched to a gene. CDR3 length equals 15 residues. The germline CDR1 and CDR2 sequences are DFQATT and SNEGSKA (reference sequence). This CDR3 is CSASSSGGYTDTQYF. The CDR3 DNA sequence: TGCAGTGCTAGTTCCAGCGGGGGGTACACAGATACGCAGTATTTT.

The chain uses TRBV7-6 and TRBJ2-2; D unclear. The CDR3 consists of 12 residues. V lost 6 bases and J lost 6, with 8 bases in between. Germline loops: CDR1 SGHVS, CDR2 FNYEAQ. The CDR3 loop is CASSMGAGELFF. DNA for the CDR3: TGTGCCAGCAGTATGGGCGCCGGGGAGCTGTTTTTT.

The chain couples TRBV19 to TRBJ2-3; a weak D match, TRBD1 (5 bases). The CDR3 is 15 amino acids. V was clipped by 3 bases and J by 1 base, with 11 bases between them. Germline CDR1 LNHDA, CDR2 SQIVND (reference sequence). CDR3: CASSIRGLGTDTQYF. CDR3 coding DNA: TGTGCCAGTAGTATTAGGGGTCTTGGCACAGATACGCAGTATTTT.

This clone was counted a single time. The chain combines TRBV10-2 with TRBJ1-2, with D possibly matching TRBD1 (6 bases). The germline V gene encodes CDR1 WSHSY and CDR2 SAAADI. The CDR3 is made up of 15 amino acids. V lost 3 bases and J 0 bases, leaving 11 bases between the germline ends. This CDR3 is CASSDPEGANYGYTF. The CDR3 DNA sequence: TGCGCCAGCAGTGATCCCGAGGGGGCTAACTATGGCTACACCTTC.

A word on this clone: The sample contains more than one DNA sequence encoding this CDR3. CDR3 in DNA: TGTGCCAGCAGCTTAGCCAGGGGGAACACTGAAGCTTTCTTT. Protein: CASSLARGNTEAFF. The chain combines TRBV11-1 with TRBJ1-1, with D maybe TRBD1 (6 bases). V lost 0 bases to trimming and J lost 1 base, with 6 bases between them. The CDR3 length is 14 residues. Germline V gene data show CDR1 as SGHAT and CDR2 as FQDESV (reference sequence).

The V gene is TRBV6-5, the J gene TRBJ2-1; a weak D match, TRBD1 (6 bases). Germline assignment: CDR1 MNHEY and CDR2 SVGAGI. This CDR3 region has 12 residues. Trimming took 8 bases from V and 4 from J, leaving 9 bases between them. The CDR3 region is CASGTGYNEQFF. The DNA for the CDR3 is TGTGCCAGCGGAACAGGGTACAATGAGCAGTTCTTC.

V and J are TRBV27 and TRBJ1-5, with D perhaps TRBD1 (6 bases). Per germline, CDR1 MNHEY and CDR2 SMNVEV (reference sequence). With 2 bases removed from V and 7 bases from J, the gap between germline ends came to 15 bases. The CDR3 runs to 15 residues. In DNA form, the CDR3 reads TGTGCCAGCAGTTTAGTTCGGGGGGCTGGGCAGCCCCAGCATTTT. Translated, it gives CASSLVRGAGQPQHF.

The chain joins TRBV6-6 to TRBJ1-6; D is possibly TRBD1 (6 bases). Trimming left V 6 bases short and J 6 bases short, with 15 bases between. There are 15 residues in the CDR3. Germline CDR1 reads MNHNY; CDR2 reads SVGAGI (reference sequence). CDR3 sequence reads: CASRRVDSSNSPLHF. The CDR3 coding sequence is TGTGCCAGCAGGAGGGTGGACAGCAGTAATTCACCCCTCCACTTT.